Presented here are 26 T cell receptor beta chains from one specimen sequenced in a study of human thymus T cells. Corrective heart surgery yielded resections, and these provided the thymus tissue. Profiling relied on immunoSEQ multiplex PCR, and the TCRdb table lists in-frame clones only, not all of them. There are around 130,000 clones in the sample; 90% to 95% occur only once, and around 0.025% lies in the top ten. Material for sequencing was thymus tissue. These TCRs come from a boy younger than two with a congenital heart defect but otherwise immunologically healthy.

The chain's CDR3 is CASSLVGQGYGYTF. Written as DNA, the CDR3 is TGTGCCAGCAGCTTAGTGGGCCAGGGGTATGGCTACACCTTC. The V gene is TRBV13, the J gene TRBJ1-2; D is possibly TRBD1 (6 bases). Germline CDR1 and CDR2: PRHDT and FYEKMQ (reference sequence). The CDR3 is made up of 14 amino acids. V lost 1 base, J lost 5 bases, and 11 bases lay in between.

The chain couples TRBV30 to TRBJ1-5; D uncertain. The CDR3 is 13 amino acids. V was cut by 4 bases and J by 7 bases, with 14 bases left in between. CDR1 and CDR2 (germline): GTSNPN, SVGIG (reference sequence). The CDR3 loop is CAWKGVGKQPQHF. CDR3 nucleotides: TGTGCCTGGAAAGGAGTAGGGAAACAGCCCCAGCATTTT.

The chain couples TRBV27 to TRBJ2-1, with a tentative D call TRBD2 (5 bases). Deletions cut 3 bases from V and 4 bases from J, with 7 bases between. CDR3 size: 13 residues. From germline, CDR1 is MNHEY and CDR2 SMNVEV (reference sequence). CDR3 nucleotides: TGTGCCAGCAGTTTCCGGGATTACAATGAGCAGTTCTTC. Translating gives CASSFRDYNEQFF.

The gene calls are TRBV5-1 and TRBJ2-1, with 8 bases matching TRBD1. The CDR3 has 14 amino acids. CDR1 and CDR2 (germline): SGHRS, YFSETQ. J gave up 7 bases and V 3 bases, and 6 bases lay outside the gene matches. The CDR3 loop reads CASSWGDRTNEQFF. In DNA, the CDR3 is TGCGCCAGCAGCTGGGGGGACAGGACAAATGAGCAGTTCTTC.

J is TRBJ2-1 and V is TRBV6-5; 11 bases align to TRBD2. V shed 2 bases and J 7 bases; nucleotides not matched to a gene: 7. This CDR3 has 16 residues. Per the germline V gene, CDR1 is MNHEY and CDR2 is SVGAGI. CDR3 nucleotides: TGTGCCAGCAGTTACCTTAGCGGGGGGGCGGAGAATGAGCAGTTCTTC. As protein: CASSYLSGGAENEQFF.

This clone was counted only a few times. The gene calls are TRBV19 and TRBJ1-2, with D possibly matching TRBD1 (5 bases). The CDR3 sequence is 13 residues long. From germline, CDR1 is LNHDA and CDR2 SQIVND (reference sequence). The germline V and J ends were trimmed by 10 bases and 0 bases, with 12 bases remaining between them. This CDR3 is CATAGSPNYGYTF. Written as DNA, the CDR3 is TGTGCCACCGCAGGGTCCCCTAACTATGGCTACACCTTC.

This clone came up once. The rearrangement joins TRBV5-4 to TRBJ1-1, with D hard to call. CDR1 and CDR2 (germline): SGHNT, YYREEE (reference sequence). Trimming stripped 1 base from V and 5 bases from J, with 0 bases between. The CDR3 covers 10 residues. CDR3 bases: TGTGCCAGCAGCTTGACTGAAGCTTTCTTT. As protein: CASSLTEAFF.

The J gene is TRBJ2-7, the V gene TRBV7-2; D unclear. Deletions cut 6 bases from V and 2 bases from J, with 20 bases between. Germline lookup yields CDR1 SGHTA and CDR2 FQGNSA. This CDR3 contains 16 residues. The CDR3 sequence: CASSSNPFKDPYEQYF. The CDR3 DNA sequence: TGTGCCAGCAGTTCAAACCCTTTTAAGGACCCCTACGAGCAGTACTTC.

The V gene is TRBV7-6, the J gene TRBJ2-5, with D unclear. The V gene's germline CDR1 is SGHVS and CDR2 FNYEAQ. V was pared by 2 bases and J by 4 bases, with 14 bases between. CDR3 length equals 15 residues. In nucleotides, the CDR3 is TGTGCCAGCAGCTTAATGCCAGGACGGTCAGAGACCCAGTACTTC. Its protein is CASSLMPGRSETQYF.

This sequence joins TRBV2 and TRBJ2-5; 7 bases line up with TRBD2. This CDR3 has 15 amino acids. V lost 2 bases to trimming and J lost 1 base; unmatched junction nucleotides: 4. CDR1 and CDR2 from the germline V gene are SNHLY and FYNNEI. In nucleotides, the CDR3 is TGTGCCAGCAGTGAACGGCTAGCGGCCCAAGAGACCCAGTACTTC. This sequence encodes CASSERLAAQETQYF.

CDR3 residues: CASSTSESSYNSPLHF. DNA for the CDR3: TGTGCCAGTAGTACCTCAGAGAGCTCCTATAATTCACCCCTCCACTTT. This sequence joins TRBV19 and TRBJ1-6; D gene unclear. CDR3 length equals 16 residues. Trimming shortened V by 4 bases and J by 0 bases, and 10 bases separated the two germline ends. Per the germline V gene, CDR1 is LNHDA and CDR2 is SQIVND (reference sequence).

The genes are TRBV7-8 and TRBJ2-1; TRBD2 agrees at 10 bases. This CDR3 region has 13 residues. Germline loops: CDR1 SGHVS, CDR2 FQNEAQ. The ends lost 11 bases at V and 6 bases at J; junction bases unmatched: 7. The CDR3 protein is CASSSGGANEQFF. DNA of the CDR3: TGTGCCTCCAGCAGCGGGGGGGCCAATGAGCAGTTCTTC.

The rearrangement uses TRBV14 and TRBJ1-2; D remains unclear. V lost 3 bases to trimming and J lost 2 bases, with 16 bases between them. The CDR3 runs to 16 residues. The germline V gene has CDR1 SGHDN and CDR2 FVKESK. The CDR3 region has the DNA TGTGCCAGCAGCCAGACAAAGACATACCCAAACTATGGCTACACCTTC. Amino acids: CASSQTKTYPNYGYTF.

J is TRBJ2-3 and V is TRBV6-1, with TRBD2 matching 9 bases. J gave up 2 bases and V 0 bases, and 6 bases lay outside the gene matches. This CDR3 is built from 17 residues. The germline V gene has CDR1 MNHNS and CDR2 SASEGT. CDR3 in DNA: TGTGCCAGCAGTGAAGCCCAGCGGGGGGCTATCACAGATACGCAGTATTTT. It codes for CASSEAQRGAITDTQYF.

CDR3 loop: CASSISRRQDNGYTF. The DNA for the CDR3 is TGTGCCAGTAGTATTTCGAGGCGGCAGGATAATGGCTACACCTTC. The chain combines TRBV19 with TRBJ1-2; D is unclear. Trimming removed 3 bases at V and 6 bases at J, with 17 bases between. From germline, CDR1 is LNHDA and CDR2 SQIVND (reference sequence). This CDR3 is 15 amino acids long.

V gene TRBV5-6 combines with J gene TRBJ2-3; 7 bases line up with TRBD1. The CDR3 length is 14 residues. CDR1 and CDR2 from the germline V gene are SGHDT and YYEEEE. V trimming: 4 bases; J trimming: 6 bases; junction bases outside the gene matches: 8. CDR3 in amino acids: CASSIYRGCDTQYF. CDR3 bases: TGTGCCAGCAGCATATACAGGGGTTGTGATACGCAGTATTTT.

The chain is built from TRBV7-2 and TRBJ2-3, with 13 bases identical to TRBD2. Germline lookup yields CDR1 SGHTA and CDR2 FQGNSA. V was pared by 1 base and J by 6 bases, with 7 bases of the junction left unmatched. The CDR3 sequence is 17 residues long. CDR3 nucleotides: TGTGCCAGCAGCTTAGGGTCGACTAGCGGGGGGTGGGATACGCAGTATTTT. As protein: CASSLGSTSGGWDTQYF.

The V and J genes are TRBV4-1 and TRBJ1-3; no clear D. In germline, CDR1 is MGHRA, CDR2 YSYEKL. V gave up 1 base and J gave up 4 bases, with 20 bases separating them. There are 18 residues in the CDR3. The CDR3 region is CASSQAKILEGSGNTIYF. CDR3 coding DNA: TGCGCCAGCAGCCAAGCGAAAATACTCGAGGGTTCGGGAAACACCATATATTTT.

The V and J genes are TRBV7-9 and TRBJ1-2, with D possibly TRBD1 on 6 matching bases. V was pared by 8 bases and J by 5 bases, with 18 bases between. The CDR3 is 14 amino acids. Germline lookup yields CDR1 SEHNR and CDR2 FQNEAQ (reference sequence). The CDR3 reads CASGTEGDLYGYTF. The CDR3, as DNA: TGTGCCAGCGGAACCGAGGGGGACCTTTATGGCTACACCTTC.

This clone was counted once. V is TRBV27 and J is TRBJ1-3; D ambiguous. Per germline, CDR1 MNHEY and CDR2 SMNVEV (reference sequence). This CDR3 comprises 14 residues. Trimming took 0 bases from V and 4 from J, leaving 7 bases between them. The CDR3 nucleotides are TGTGCCAGCAGTTTATCGAAATGGGGAAACACCATATATTTT. Protein product: CASSLSKWGNTIYF.

V and J are TRBV11-2 and TRBJ2-2; TRBD1 agrees at 8 bases. This CDR3 has 17 amino acids. CDR1 and CDR2 from the germline V gene are SGHAT and FQNNGV. V lost 5 bases, J lost 3 bases, and 11 bases stayed unmatched. CDR3 region: CASSQARTGRDTGELFF. CDR3 nucleotides: TGTGCCAGCAGCCAAGCTAGGACAGGGCGGGACACCGGGGAGCTGTTTTTT.

The chain is built from TRBV6-5 and TRBJ1-6, with TRBD1 matching 7 bases. The J segment lost 9 bases and the V segment lost 5 bases, leaving 10 bases of the junction unmatched. Germline assignment: CDR1 MNHEY and CDR2 SVGAGI. This CDR3 contains 15 residues. The DNA of the CDR3 is TGTGCCAGCAGTACCCCGACAGGGAGGAGTTCACCCCTCCACTTT. It encodes CASSTPTGRSSPLHF.

This sequence joins TRBV28 and TRBJ2-7; D remains ambiguous. This CDR3 has 14 amino acids. Germline CDR1 reads MDHEN; CDR2 reads SYDVKM. Deletions cut 3 bases from V and 6 bases from J, with 15 bases between. In DNA, the CDR3 is TGTGCCAGCAGTTTGGATCGATCTGGCAGCGAGCAGTACTTC. Its protein product is CASSLDRSGSEQYF.

Only one count was recorded for this clone. This rearrangement joins TRBV5-1 to TRBJ2-1; tentatively, D is TRBD1 or TRBD2 (6 bases each). The CDR3 has 16 residues. Looked up from germline, CDR1 is SGHRS and CDR2 is YFSETQ. Trimming removed 0 bases from V and 0 bases from J, with 10 bases in between. The CDR3 reads CASSLDRGRSYNEQFF. Written as DNA, the CDR3 is TGCGCCAGCAGCTTGGATCGGGGGCGCTCCTACAATGAGCAGTTCTTC. The whole variable domain, remainder taken from reference TRBV5-1 and TRBJ2-1, is KAGVTQTPRYLIKTRGQQVTLSCSPISGHRSVSWYQQTPGQGLQFLFEYFSETQRNKGNFPGRFSGRQFSNSRSEMNVSTLELGDSALYLCASSLDRGRSYNEQFFGPGTRLTVL.

This chain uses TRBV19 with TRBJ2-3; D is ambiguous. V was trimmed by 3 bases and J by 0 bases, leaving 4 bases between them. The CDR3 totals 13 residues. Germline V gene lookup returns CDR1 LNHDA and CDR2 SQIVND (reference sequence). CDR3 amino acids: CASSMGSTDTQYF. The CDR3 DNA is TGTGCCAGTAGTATGGGTAGCACAGATACGCAGTATTTT.

The chain has TRBV4-1 and TRBJ2-3, with D unresolved. This CDR3 contains 13 residues. Germline V gives CDR1 MGHRA, CDR2 YSYEKL. The ends were cut back, 4 bases at V and 2 bases at J, with 7 bases in the middle. The CDR3 loop reads CASSRGPTDTQYF. The CDR3 nucleotides are TGCGCCAGCAGCCGTGGCCCCACAGATACGCAGTATTTT.